Following are 2 T cell receptor beta chains from one sample sequenced in a study of T cells in Graves' hyperthyroidism and ophthalmopathy. From RNA transcripts, TCR beta CDR3 regions were amplified. First-round RT-PCR with HTBI primers amplified the TCR CDR3 region. TCRdb redid the calling of the multiplex PCR reads with MiXCR, one entry per CDR3 protein. Of some 250,000 distinct CDR3 sequences in the sample, roughly 15% were seen once. The sequenced sample consisted of blood. The origin of the receptors is a woman aged 40 to 49 with Graves' hyperthyroidism that later progressed to Graves' ophthalmopathy.

The chain uses TRBV20-1 and TRBJ2-3; D may be TRBD2 (5 bases). The CDR3 loop spans 14 amino acids. The germline V gene has CDR1 DFQATT and CDR2 SNEGSKA (reference sequence). V gave up 6 bases and J gave up 2 bases, with 15 bases separating them. The CDR3 DNA sequence: TGCAGTGCGGAAACGGACTGGACCACAGATACGCAGTATTTT. The encoded protein is CSAETDWTTDTQYF.

The chain joins TRBV28 to TRBJ2-7; 10 bases are a match to TRBD2. The germline V gene has CDR1 MDHEN and CDR2 SYDVKM. CDR3 length equals 16 residues. The trim removed 5 bases at V and 4 bases at J, leaving 11 bases unmatched. The chain's CDR3 is CASSPSGRSVWYEQYF. The CDR3 bases are TGTGCCAGCAGTCCTAGCGGGAGATCTGTGTGGTACGAGCAGTACTTC.